This T cell receptor (beta chain) was documented in a study of shared clonotypes between healthy human individuals (dated by TCRdb to about 2020). Context from the whole study: The cohort comprised two women and a few men aged 18 to 49 years. Per donor, leukapheresis produced somewhere between about 0.94 and 8.9 billion PBMCs. For each donor, CD4 naive and CD4 memory were each given three plates, CD8 naive was given two plates, and CD8 memory was given one plate. To estimate repertoire size and how much clonotype sharing occurs between individuals, the study deeply sequenced the blood TCR repertoires of about five healthy adults. To increase sequencing depth and limit assay-specific biases, different laboratories used diverse techniques to prepare libraries and sequence TCR repertoires. Study-level results and caveats: Sampling was restricted to blood, and TCR repertoires in tissues likely differ from the TCR repertoires found in blood. Clonotypes shared by all four sorted-subset donors showed higher generation probabilities than non-shared clonotypes. The small number of donors limited the genetic and exposure-history diversity represented. Incomplete sequencing was indicated by rarefaction of sorted-subset datasets, despite the large sequencing depth. Naive subsets generally had larger estimated clonotype richness than memory subsets did. Approximately 5% of naive CD4, 3.5% of naive CD8, roughly 2.5% of memory CD4, and about 0.4% of memory CD8 clonotypes were shared across several donors. Pairwise subsampling indicated that sequencing depth was expected to affect the degree of clonotype sharing among donors.

Using the deep immunoSEQ assay, TCR CDR3 regions were amplified from genomic DNA by multiplex PCR. For each cell subset, the extracted genomic DNA was distributed evenly across all wells of several immunoSEQ 96-well plates, and each plate served as one replicate. For sorted subsets, around 200 ng genomic DNA, equal to 30,000 or so T cell genomes, was loaded into each replicate PCR. Purified libraries were quantified with a Qubit 3.0 fluorometer, sized on a Bioanalyzer 2100, and re-quantified with the KAPA Library Quantification kit. Each immunoSEQ 96-well plate was sequenced on its own single-read 150-cycle Illumina NextSeq 550 flow cell. Per the source publication's procedure: Because only junctional sequences without quality scores were contained in the immunoSEQ output, filtering matching that applied to full-length reads could not be performed. Sequences were annotated with PyIR, a Python wrapper for IgBLAST v1.9, and V/J genes and CDR3 were assigned using IMGT germline references. Any read was removed if the V/J assignment was weak (E-value above 1e-6), the CDR3 was missing, or the read contained stop codons, out-of-frame junctions, or ambiguous translated residues. V3J clonotypes were defined as sequences sharing the same inferred V gene, J gene, and CDR3 amino acid sequence. To compute the percentage overlap between repertoires, the number of shared unique clonotypes was divided by the size of the smaller repertoire. Richness of each repertoire was evaluated using RTK rarefaction, the Chao1 estimator, and Recon v2.1 estimates of unobserved clonotypes. Generation probabilities for all TCRbeta clonotypes obtained by the gDNA method from four donors were computed using OLGA. Imported from immuneACCESS, the table was reduced by TCRdb to in-frame sequences with V and J called. These copies leave out some clones; in studies compared against another copy, an unresolved V gene accounts for under half, and the cause of the remainder is not known. V and J calls and clone size are copied from that table; D and trimming were computed from the DNA. This sample holds 2 million to 2.5 million clones; approximately 95% were observed only once. 0.39% of the sample comes from the top ten.

Concerning this clone itself: Its antigen remains unidentified. Qualities for individual bases were not recorded, and no much larger clone is one base off.

The CDR3 goes from the cysteine to the phenylalanine over 18 residues. The kept DNA is CDR3 alone, 54 bases in frame from the first base. The donors were healthy, HIV-negative adults with no recently reported acute infections or vaccinations. Every donor was a Caucasian adult residing in Nashville, Tennessee, USA. CD4+ T cells were enriched by magnetic negative selection, after which naive cells were positively selected on CD45RA and the negative fraction was taken as the memory subset. Blood was collected by leukapheresis, and PBMCs were isolated by Ficoll-Histopaque density gradient centrifugation and then cryopreserved in liquid nitrogen vapor phase. Purity and quantity of every magnetically sorted T cell population were checked by analytical flow cytometry. Each sorted fraction had its genomic DNA isolated and then quantified by UV absorbance on a Nanodrop 2000c.

The sample was naive CD4+ T cells from PBMCs. The cell subset or site label on this specimen signifies: CD45RA+ positively selected. The receptor comes from a man aged 18-30 years in good health. Some clones in this sample may be carry-over from other donors' samples. The rearrangement joined TRBV1 to TRBJ1-1. TRBV1 is described as a pseudogene. The DNA sequence is as follows: TGCACCAGCAGCCAATTGTCTATTCGCGGGGATGGTGGCACTGAAGCTTTCTTT. This translates into CTSSQLSIRGDGGTEAFF.